The entry that follows covers one T cell receptor (beta chain) sequence. The antigen is undetermined. This sample is part of a study of cytomegalovirus exposure and HLA in healthy donors. Study information: Earlier work reported approximately 110 million unique TCR beta sequences from 170 million or so T cells.

This CDR3 is 15 amino acids long. The germline CDR1 and CDR2 sequences are LNHDA and SQIVND (reference sequence). J gave up 0 bases and V 3 bases, and 4 bases lay outside the gene matches. Researchers ran the PCR with 60 Vbeta and 13 Jbeta primers. Assay used: immunoSEQ multiplex PCR; TCRdb lists only in-frame clones, some missing. The repertoire holds roughly 150,000 clones, with about four fifths as singletons. Study results and caveats: Indistinguishable V segments such as TRBV6-2 and TRBV6-3 were excluded. The sole available immune exposure information was CMV serostatus. The authors later found most CMV-associated TCR beta chains appeared HLA-restricted.

The chain carries TRBV19 and TRBJ2-7, with 8 bases lining up with TRBD1. The sample consisted of PBMCs. The TCR sequence derives from a woman aged 40 to 55 in good health and CMV-seropositive. The chain's CDR3 is CASSIQGASSYEQYF. DNA of the CDR3: TGTGCCAGTAGTATCCAGGGGGCGAGCTCCTACGAGCAGTACTTC.